This T cell receptor (beta chain) derives from a study of blood T cell repertoires in COVID-19. Across the whole study: Spain, Italy and the United States supplied samples that represented acute and convalescent COVID-19. T cells, B-cell-depleted T cells, or PBMCs provided the cDNA or gDNA that served as material.

Seattle-derived patients entered the study during active infection and were followed longitudinally. Under the authors' procedure: Cell counts per sample came from amplifying reference gene primers. The repertoire was sequenced with immunoSEQ multiplex PCR; TCRdb's copy has only in-frame clones and lacks some. From that table come the V and J calls and clone size; the DNA was used to work out D and trimming. The data hold approximately 170,000 clones, with about 85% observed a single time. V shed 0 bases and J shed 8 bases, with 17 bases lying between them. From germline, CDR1 is MNHEY and CDR2 SVGAGI. This CDR3 has 16 amino acids.

The sample consisted of peripheral blood. The V gene is TRBV6-5, the J gene TRBJ2-1, with a weak D call TRBD2 (7 bases). The clonotype was recovered from a man older than 75 with COVID-19, enrolled during active disease. The CDR3, as DNA: TGTGCCAGCAGTTACTCTGGGGGGGCGGTAGGTTATGAGCAGTTCTTC. Translation: CASSYSGGAVGYEQFF.